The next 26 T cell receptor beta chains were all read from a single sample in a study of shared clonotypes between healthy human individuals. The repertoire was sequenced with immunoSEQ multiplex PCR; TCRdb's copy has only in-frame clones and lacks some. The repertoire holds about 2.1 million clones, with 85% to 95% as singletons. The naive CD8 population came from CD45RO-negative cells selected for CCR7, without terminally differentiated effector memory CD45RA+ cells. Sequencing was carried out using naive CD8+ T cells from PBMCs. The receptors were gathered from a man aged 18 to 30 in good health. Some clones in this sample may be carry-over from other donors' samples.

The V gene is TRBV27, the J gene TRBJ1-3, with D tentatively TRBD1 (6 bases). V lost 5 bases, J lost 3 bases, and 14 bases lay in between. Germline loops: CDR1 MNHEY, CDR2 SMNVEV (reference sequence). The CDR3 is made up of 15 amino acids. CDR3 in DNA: TGTGCCAGCAGTGGGTTCGCGGACAGTGGAAACACCATATATTTT. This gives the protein CASSGFADSGNTIYF.

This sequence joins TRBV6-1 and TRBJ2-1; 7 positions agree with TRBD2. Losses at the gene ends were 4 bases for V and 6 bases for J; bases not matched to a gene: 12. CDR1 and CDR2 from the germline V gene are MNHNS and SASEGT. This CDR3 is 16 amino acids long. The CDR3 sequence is CASSVAQRDGGNEQFF. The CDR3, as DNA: TGTGCCAGCAGTGTGGCGCAGCGGGACGGGGGCAATGAGCAGTTCTTC.

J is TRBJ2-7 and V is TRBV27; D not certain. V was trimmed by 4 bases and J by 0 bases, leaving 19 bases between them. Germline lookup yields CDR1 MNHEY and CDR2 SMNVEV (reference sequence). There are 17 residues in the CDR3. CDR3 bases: TGTGCCAGCAGTTCCCTGACTGGTGGGTTAAGCTCCTACGAGCAGTACTTC. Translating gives CASSSLTGGLSSYEQYF.

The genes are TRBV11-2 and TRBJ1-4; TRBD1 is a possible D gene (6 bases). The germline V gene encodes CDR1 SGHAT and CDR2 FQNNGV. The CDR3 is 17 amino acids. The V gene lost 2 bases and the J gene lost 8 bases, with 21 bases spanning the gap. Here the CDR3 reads CASSLYPRGGVREKLFF. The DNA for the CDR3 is TGTGCCAGCAGCTTATACCCCCGCGGGGGCGTTCGGGAAAAACTGTTTTTT.

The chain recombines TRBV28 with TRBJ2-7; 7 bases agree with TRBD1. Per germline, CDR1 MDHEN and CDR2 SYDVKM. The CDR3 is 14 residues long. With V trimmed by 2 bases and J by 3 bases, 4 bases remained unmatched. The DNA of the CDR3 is TGTGCCAGCAGTTTACAGGGGGACGTCTACGAGCAGTACTTC. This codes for CASSLQGDVYEQYF.

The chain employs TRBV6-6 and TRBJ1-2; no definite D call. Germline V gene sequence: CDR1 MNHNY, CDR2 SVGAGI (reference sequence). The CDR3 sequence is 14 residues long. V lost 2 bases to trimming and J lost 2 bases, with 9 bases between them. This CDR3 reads CASSYPGSNYGYTF. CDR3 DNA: TGTGCCAGCAGTTACCCGGGCAGCAACTATGGCTACACCTTC.

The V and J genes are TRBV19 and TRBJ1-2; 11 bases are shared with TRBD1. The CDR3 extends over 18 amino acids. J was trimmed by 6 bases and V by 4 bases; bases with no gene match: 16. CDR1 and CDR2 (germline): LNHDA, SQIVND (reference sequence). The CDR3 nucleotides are TGTGCCAGTAGTACGTCACCACCGAAGGACAGGGGGCAGGATGGCTACACCTTC. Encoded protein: CASSTSPPKDRGQDGYTF. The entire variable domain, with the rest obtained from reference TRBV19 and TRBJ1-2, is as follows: DGGITQSPKYLFRKEGQNVTLSCEQNLNHDAMYWYRQDPGQGLRLIYYSQIVNDFQKGDIAEGYSVSREKKESFPLTVTSAQKNPTAFYLCASSTSPPKDRGQDGYTFGSGTRLTVV.

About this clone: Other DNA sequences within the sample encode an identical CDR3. As DNA, the CDR3 is TGTGCCAGCAGCGCGGGGAACGGCTATGGCTACACCTTC. This translates into CASSAGNGYGYTF. V is TRBV28 and J is TRBJ1-2; D not certain. V lost 6 bases and J lost 4, with 12 bases in between. The CDR3 has 13 residues. The germline V gene has CDR1 MDHEN and CDR2 SYDVKM.

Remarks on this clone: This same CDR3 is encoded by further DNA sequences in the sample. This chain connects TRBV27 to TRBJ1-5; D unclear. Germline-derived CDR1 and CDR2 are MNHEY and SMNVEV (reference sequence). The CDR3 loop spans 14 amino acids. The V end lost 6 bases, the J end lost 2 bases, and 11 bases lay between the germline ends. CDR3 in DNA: TGTGCCAGCAGCCTCCTCGGGGGCAATCAGCCCCAGCATTTT. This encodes CASSLLGGNQPQHF.

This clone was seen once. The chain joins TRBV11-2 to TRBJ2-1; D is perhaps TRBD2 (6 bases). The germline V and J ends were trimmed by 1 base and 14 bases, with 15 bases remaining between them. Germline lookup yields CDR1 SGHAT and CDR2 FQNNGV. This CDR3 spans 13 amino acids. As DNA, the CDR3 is TGTGCCAGCAGCTTAGGTGGAATCGGGGGAGAGTTCTTC. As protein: CASSLGGIGGEFF.

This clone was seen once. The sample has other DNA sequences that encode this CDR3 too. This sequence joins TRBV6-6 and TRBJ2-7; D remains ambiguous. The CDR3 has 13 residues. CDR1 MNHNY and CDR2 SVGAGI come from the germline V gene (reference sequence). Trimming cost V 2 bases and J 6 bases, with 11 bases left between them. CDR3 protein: CASSYGGTGEQYF. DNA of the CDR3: TGTGCCAGCAGTTACGGCGGTACGGGCGAGCAGTACTTC.

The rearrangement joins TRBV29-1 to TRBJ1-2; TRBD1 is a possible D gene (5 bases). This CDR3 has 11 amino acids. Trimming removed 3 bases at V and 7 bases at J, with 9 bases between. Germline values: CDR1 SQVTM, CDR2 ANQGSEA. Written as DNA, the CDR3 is TGCAGCGTTGACAGGGATACTGGCTACACCTTC. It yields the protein CSVDRDTGYTF.

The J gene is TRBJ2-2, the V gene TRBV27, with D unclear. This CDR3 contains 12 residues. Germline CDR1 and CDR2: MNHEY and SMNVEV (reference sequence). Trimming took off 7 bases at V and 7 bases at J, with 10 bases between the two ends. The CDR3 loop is CASKRGGGELFF. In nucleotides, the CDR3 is TGTGCCAGCAAGCGCGGTGGCGGGGAGCTGTTTTTT.

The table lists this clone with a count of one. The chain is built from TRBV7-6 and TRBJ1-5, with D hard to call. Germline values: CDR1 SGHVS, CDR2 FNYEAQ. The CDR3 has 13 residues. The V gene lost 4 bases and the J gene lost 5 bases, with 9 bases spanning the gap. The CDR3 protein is CASSYGVDQPQHF. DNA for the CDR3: TGTGCCAGCAGCTATGGGGTTGATCAGCCCCAGCATTTT.

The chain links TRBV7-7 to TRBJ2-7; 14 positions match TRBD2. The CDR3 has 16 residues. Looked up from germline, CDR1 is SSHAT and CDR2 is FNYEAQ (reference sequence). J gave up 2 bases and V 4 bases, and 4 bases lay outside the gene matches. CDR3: CASSSGLAGAPYEQYF. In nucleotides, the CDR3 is TGTGCCAGCAGCTCGGGACTAGCGGGAGCCCCCTACGAGCAGTACTTC.

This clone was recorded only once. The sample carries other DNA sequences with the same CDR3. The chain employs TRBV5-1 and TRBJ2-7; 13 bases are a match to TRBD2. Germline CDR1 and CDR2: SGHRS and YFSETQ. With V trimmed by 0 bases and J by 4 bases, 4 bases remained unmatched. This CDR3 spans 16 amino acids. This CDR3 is CASSLARTSGSYEQYF. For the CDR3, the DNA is TGCGCCAGCAGCTTGGCCAGGACTAGCGGGAGTTACGAGCAGTACTTC.

The CDR3 DNA reads TGTGCCAGCAGCAAAAACAATGAGCAGTTCTTC. Protein product: CASSKNNEQFF. The chain has TRBV21-1 and TRBJ2-1. TRBV21-1 is reported as a pseudogene. The CDR3 is 11 amino acids.

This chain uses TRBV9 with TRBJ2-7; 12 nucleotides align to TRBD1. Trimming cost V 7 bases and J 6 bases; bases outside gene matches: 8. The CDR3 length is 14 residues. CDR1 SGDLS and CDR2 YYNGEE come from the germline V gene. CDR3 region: CASSQGDRGPEQYF. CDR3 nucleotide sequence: TGTGCCAGCTCCCAGGGGGACAGGGGGCCCGAGCAGTACTTC.

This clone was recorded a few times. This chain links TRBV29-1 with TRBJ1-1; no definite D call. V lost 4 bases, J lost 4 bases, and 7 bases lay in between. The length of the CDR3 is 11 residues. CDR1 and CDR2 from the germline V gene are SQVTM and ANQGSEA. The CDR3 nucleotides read TGCAGCGTTGTGGGAACCACTGAAGCTTTCTTT. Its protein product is CSVVGTTEAFF.

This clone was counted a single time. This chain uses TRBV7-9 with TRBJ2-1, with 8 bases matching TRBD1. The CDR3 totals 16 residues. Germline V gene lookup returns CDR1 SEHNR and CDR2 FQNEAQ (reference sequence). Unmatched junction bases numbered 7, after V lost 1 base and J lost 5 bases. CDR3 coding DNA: TGTGCCAGCAGCTTAGGGGTGTGGGACAGGAACAATGAGCAGTTCTTC. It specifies CASSLGVWDRNNEQFF.

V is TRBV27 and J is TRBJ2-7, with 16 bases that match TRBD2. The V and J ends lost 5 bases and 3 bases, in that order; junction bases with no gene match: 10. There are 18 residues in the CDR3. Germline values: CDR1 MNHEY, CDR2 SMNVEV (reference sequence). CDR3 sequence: CASSLLGTSGRADYEQYF. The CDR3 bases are TGTGCCAGCAGTCTCCTAGGGACTAGCGGGAGGGCCGACTACGAGCAGTACTTC.

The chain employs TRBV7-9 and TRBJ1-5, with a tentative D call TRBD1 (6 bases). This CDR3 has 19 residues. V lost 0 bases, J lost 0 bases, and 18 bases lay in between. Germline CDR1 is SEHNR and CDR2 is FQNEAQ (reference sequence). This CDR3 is CASSLARGAERNSNQPQHF. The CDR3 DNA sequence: TGTGCCAGCAGCTTAGCGCGGGGGGCAGAACGAAATAGCAATCAGCCCCAGCATTTT. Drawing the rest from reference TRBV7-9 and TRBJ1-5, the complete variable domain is DTGVSQNPRHKITKRGQNVTFRCDPISEHNRLYWYRQTLGQGPEFLTYFQNEAQLEKSRLLSDRFSAERPKGSFSTLEIQRTEQGDSAMYLCASSLARGAERNSNQPQHFGDGTRLSIL.

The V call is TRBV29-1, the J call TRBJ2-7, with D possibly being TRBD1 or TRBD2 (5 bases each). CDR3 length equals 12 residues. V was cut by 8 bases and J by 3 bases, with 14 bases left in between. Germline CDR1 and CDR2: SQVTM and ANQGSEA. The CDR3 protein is CSTWDAGYEQYF. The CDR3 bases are TGCAGCACCTGGGACGCCGGCTACGAGCAGTACTTC.

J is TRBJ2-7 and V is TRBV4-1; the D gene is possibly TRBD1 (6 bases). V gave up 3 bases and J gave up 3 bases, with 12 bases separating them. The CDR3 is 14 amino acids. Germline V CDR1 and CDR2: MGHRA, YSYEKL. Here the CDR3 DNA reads TGCGCCAGCAGCCAGGCCCGGGACATCTACGAGCAGTACTTC. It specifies CASSQARDIYEQYF.

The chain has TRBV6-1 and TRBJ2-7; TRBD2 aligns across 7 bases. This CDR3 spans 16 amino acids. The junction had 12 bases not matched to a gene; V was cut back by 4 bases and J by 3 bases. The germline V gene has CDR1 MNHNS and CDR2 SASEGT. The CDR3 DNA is TGTGCCAGCAGTGGGGGGGAGGGGCCCTACTTCTACGAGCAGTACTTC. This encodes CASSGGEGPYFYEQYF.

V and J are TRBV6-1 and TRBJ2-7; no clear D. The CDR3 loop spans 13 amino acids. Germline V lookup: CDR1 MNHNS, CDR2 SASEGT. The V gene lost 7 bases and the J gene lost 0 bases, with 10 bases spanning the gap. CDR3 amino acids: CASTHRSSYEQYF. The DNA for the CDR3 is TGTGCCAGCACCCACCGAAGCTCCTACGAGCAGTACTTC.